This entry lists 30 T cell receptor beta chains sequenced from one sample in a study of blood T cell repertoires in COVID-19. This table comes from immunoSEQ multiplex PCR, and its TCRdb copy is limited to in-frame clones, with some not included. Of 190,000 or so clones listed, 81% are singletons. The specimen sequenced was peripheral blood. Every receptor here comes from a woman aged 80 or older with COVID-19, enrolled during active disease.

This clone was detected only once. This sequence joins TRBV5-1 and TRBJ2-5; TRBD2 might be the D (5 bases). V lost 0 bases, J lost 3 bases, and 18 bases lay in between. In germline, CDR1 is SGHRS, CDR2 YFSETQ. The CDR3 runs 17 residues. DNA of the CDR3: TGCGCCAGCAGCTTGGGAGCTAGCAGCACGATGGAAGAGACCCAGTACTTC. Protein: CASSLGASSTMEETQYF.

The rearrangement joins TRBV4-1 to TRBJ2-7; 8 bases are shared with TRBD1. CDR3 length: 15 residues. Trimming at V came to 4 bases and at J to 3 bases, leaving 8 bases not matched to a gene. The germline CDR1 and CDR2 sequences are MGHRA and YSYEKL. The chain's CDR3 is CASSPSGTGVYEQYF. DNA of the CDR3: TGCGCCAGCAGCCCTTCCGGGACAGGCGTCTACGAGCAGTACTTC.

This sequence joins TRBV3-1 (or the pseudogene TRBV3-2) and TRBJ2-7; TRBD1 is a possible D gene (5 bases). The CDR3 runs 13 residues. V was shortened by 8 bases and J by 4 bases, with 15 bases between the two germline ends. Germline values: CDR1 LGHDT, CDR2 YNNKEL (reference sequence). The CDR3, as DNA: TGTGCCAGCGAAATGCAGGGCAGGTACGAGCAGTACTTC. This translates into CASEMQGRYEQYF.

The chain links TRBV18 to TRBJ2-5; TRBD2 matches 12 bases. CDR1 is KGHSH and CDR2 is LQKENI in the germline V gene. V shed 0 bases and J 6 bases; nucleotides not matched to a gene: 2. This CDR3 contains 15 residues. The CDR3 region has the DNA TGTGCCAGCTCACCACCAGGACTAGCGGGACAGACCCAGTACTTC. It codes for CASSPPGLAGQTQYF.

The chain joins TRBV6-6 to TRBJ2-4, with D tentatively TRBD1 (6 bases). Germline lookup yields CDR1 MNHNY and CDR2 SVGAGI (reference sequence). V lost 2 bases, J lost 6 bases, and 14 bases lay in between. The CDR3 is 15 amino acids. The CDR3 DNA follows: TGTGCCAGCAGTTACATAACAGGGTCCGCAAACATTCAGTACTTC. This sequence encodes CASSYITGSANIQYF.

The chain recombines TRBV7-9 with TRBJ1-2; 7 nucleotides agree with TRBD1. Germline V gene sequence: CDR1 SEHNR, CDR2 FQNEAQ (reference sequence). The ends lost 5 bases at V and 3 bases at J; junction bases unmatched: 6. CDR3 length: 14 amino acids. The CDR3 protein is CASSPRQGDYGYTF. The CDR3, as DNA: TGTGCCAGCAGCCCCCGACAGGGTGACTATGGCTACACCTTC.

This clone appeared a few times. This chain joins TRBV23-1 and TRBJ2-5; 7 nucleotides line up with TRBD2. TRBV23-1 counts as an open reading frame of uncertain function. With V trimmed by 8 bases and J by 4 bases, 4 bases remained unmatched. The CDR3 has 12 residues. DNA for the CDR3: TGCGCCAGCGGCGGGGGAGGAGAGACCCAGTACTTC. Its protein is CASGGGGETQYF.

The genes are TRBV18 and TRBJ2-1, with D perhaps matching TRBD2 (5 bases). Deletions cut 3 bases from V and 5 bases from J, with 14 bases between. CDR1 is KGHSH, CDR2 LQKENI, per germline. The CDR3 is 15 residues long. CDR3 sequence: CASSPAVTRDNEQFF. As DNA, the CDR3 is TGTGCCAGCTCACCGGCAGTAACTAGAGACAATGAGCAGTTCTTC.

This chain connects TRBV6-5 to TRBJ2-7, with D unclear. V was cut by 2 bases and J by 5 bases, with 13 bases left in between. The CDR3 spans 14 residues. CDR1 is MNHEY and CDR2 is SVGAGI in the germline V gene. CDR3 sequence (DNA): TGTGCCAGCAGTTACGAGAGAGCTAGGAACGAGCAGTACTTC. Protein sequence: CASSYERARNEQYF.

The chain is built from TRBV3-1 (or the pseudogene TRBV3-2) and TRBJ2-1; maybe TRBD2 (7 bases). The CDR3 runs to 16 residues. Trimming shortened V by 2 bases and J by 8 bases, and 19 bases separated the two germline ends. Germline V gene lookup returns CDR1 LGHDT and CDR2 YNNKEL (reference sequence). The CDR3 spells CASSQYLSGGGDEQFF. In DNA form, the CDR3 reads TGTGCCAGCAGCCAATATTTAAGCGGAGGGGGGGATGAGCAGTTCTTC.

The V call is TRBV21-1, the J call TRBJ2-1; the DNA was not used to check the table's D call, TRBD1. TRBV21-1 is noted as a pseudogene. CDR3 size: 13 residues. The CDR3 sequence: CASSKGGRNEQFF. In nucleotides, the CDR3 is TGTGCCAGCAGCAAAGGGGGGCGTAATGAGCAGTTCTTC.

The gene calls are TRBV5-6 and TRBJ2-1; D gene uncertain. The CDR3 extends over 15 amino acids. Germline CDR1 SGHDT, CDR2 YYEEEE. Trimming took off 1 base at V and 4 bases at J, with 12 bases between the two ends. The CDR3 bases are TGTGCCAGCAGCTTGTGGGCCTCCCTTTACAATGAGCAGTTCTTC. Its protein product is CASSLWASLYNEQFF.

Regarding this clone: Other nucleotide sequences from this sample produce the same CDR3. The chain recombines TRBV6-1 with TRBJ2-7, with 10 positions matching TRBD1. V was pared by 2 bases and J by 2 bases, with 3 bases of the junction left unmatched. In germline, CDR1 is MNHNS, CDR2 SASEGT. The CDR3 totals 15 residues. The CDR3, as DNA: TGTGCCAGCAGTGAATTGGGACAGGGGCCCTACGAGCAGTACTTC. This gives the protein CASSELGQGPYEQYF.

The rearrangement uses TRBV13 and TRBJ2-7, with a tentative D call TRBD1 (6 bases). Trimming removed 1 base from V and 3 bases from J, with 7 bases in between. The CDR3 sequence is 13 residues long. The V gene's germline CDR1 is PRHDT and CDR2 FYEKMQ (reference sequence). CDR3 DNA sequence: TGTGCCAGCAGCTTAGTACAGGGCTACGAGCAGTACTTC. Its protein product is CASSLVQGYEQYF.

This clone was seen only once. This rearrangement joins TRBV18 to TRBJ2-5; 7 bases are a match to TRBD1. This CDR3 has 14 residues. V lost 1 base to trimming and J lost 5 bases; unmatched junction nucleotides: 4. Germline-derived CDR1 and CDR2 are KGHSH and LQKENI. The CDR3 is CASSPQGAVETQYF. CDR3 nucleotides: TGTGCCAGCTCACCACAGGGGGCTGTGGAGACCCAGTACTTC.

The chain is built from TRBV5-8 and TRBJ1-5; perhaps TRBD1 as D (5 bases). Germline V gene data show CDR1 as SGHTS and CDR2 as YDEGEE. The V and J ends lost 3 bases and 3 bases respectively, with 10 bases between them. The CDR3 is made up of 14 amino acids. In nucleotides, the CDR3 is TGTGCCAGCAGCTCTCGACAGTTCAATCAGCCCCAGCATTTT. This gives the protein CASSSRQFNQPQHF.

V gene TRBV7-9 combines with J gene TRBJ1-1, with D possibly matching TRBD1 (5 bases). Trimming cost V 0 bases and J 12 bases, with 11 bases left between them. CDR1 SEHNR and CDR2 FQNEAQ come from the germline V gene (reference sequence). The CDR3 is made up of 12 amino acids. The CDR3 region has the DNA TGTGCCAGCAGCTTAGCGAGCGGGGGTTCTTTCTTT. It encodes CASSLASGGSFF.

The chain has TRBV6-1 and TRBJ1-1; weak D call: TRBD1 (6 bases). Trimming took off 2 bases at V and 7 bases at J, with 14 bases between the two ends. CDR3 length equals 14 residues. Per germline, CDR1 MNHNS and CDR2 SASEGT. For the CDR3, the DNA is TGTGCCAGCAGTGAATGGCAGGGGTCCGTTGAAGCTTTCTTT. Residues: CASSEWQGSVEAFF.

V is TRBV7-3 and J is TRBJ2-1; D gene unclear. Trimming shortened V by 5 bases and J by 8 bases, and 10 bases separated the two germline ends. Germline CDR1 and CDR2: SGHTA and FQGTGA. The CDR3 is 12 residues long. CDR3 DNA: TGTGCCAGCAGCCGGTTGGGCGATGAGCAGTTCTTC. Its translation: CASSRLGDEQFF.

The V and J genes are TRBV15 and TRBJ2-7, with 7 bases identical to TRBD1. V trimming: 5 bases; J trimming: 0 bases; junction bases outside the gene matches: 7. The CDR3 is 15 residues long. Per the germline V gene, CDR1 is LNHNV and CDR2 is YYDKDF (reference sequence). The CDR3 sequence: CATSRGQESSYEQYF. CDR3 DNA sequence: TGTGCCACCAGCCGAGGACAGGAGAGCTCCTACGAGCAGTACTTC.

This clone was seen only once. The V call is TRBV2, the J call TRBJ1-6; TRBD1 matches 7 bases. Germline V gives CDR1 SNHLY, CDR2 FYNNEI. The CDR3 length is 14 residues. V dropped 7 bases and J dropped 5; count of bases not matched to a gene: 5. CDR3 residues: CASTRDRNNSPLHF. DNA for the CDR3: TGTGCCAGCACTCGGGACAGAAATAATTCACCCCTCCACTTT.

The rearrangement uses TRBV7-9 and TRBJ1-6; unclear D gene. The V and J ends lost 3 bases and 2 bases respectively, with 11 bases between them. The CDR3 extends over 16 amino acids. The V gene's germline CDR1 is SEHNR and CDR2 FQNEAQ (reference sequence). The CDR3 DNA reads as TGTGCCAGCAGCTTGAGGGTTGGGCCCTATAATTCACCCCTCCACTTT. Translating gives CASSLRVGPYNSPLHF.

The chain recombines TRBV5-5 with TRBJ2-5; 12 positions match TRBD2. J lost 3 bases, V lost 4 bases, and 10 bases had no gene match. The CDR3 is made up of 17 amino acids. Germline V gives CDR1 SGHKS, CDR2 YYEKEE (reference sequence). CDR3 sequence (DNA): TGTGCCAGCAGCACGTACCCTAGCGGGGGGGCGGAAGAGACCCAGTACTTC. It is translated as CASSTYPSGGAEETQYF.

For the CDR3, the DNA is TGTGCCAGCAGCCAAGATAGCGGGAGGGCCGGTGAGCAGTACTTC. Translated, it gives CASSQDSGRAGEQYF. The rearrangement uses TRBV3-1 (or the pseudogene TRBV3-2) and TRBJ2-7; 11 bases fit TRBD2. Per germline, CDR1 LGHDT and CDR2 YNNKEL (reference sequence). The ends lost 0 bases at V and 7 bases at J; junction bases unmatched: 5. This CDR3 region has 15 residues.

This rearrangement joins TRBV3-1 (or the pseudogene TRBV3-2) to TRBJ2-1; tentatively, D is TRBD2 (5 bases). Germline CDR1 reads LGHDT; CDR2 reads YNNKEL (reference sequence). V shed 5 bases and J shed 12 bases, with 17 bases lying between them. This CDR3 is 13 amino acids long. In DNA form, the CDR3 reads TGTGCCAGCAGCGCCGGGATCAGCGATGGGCAGTTCTTC. Residues: CASSAGISDGQFF.

The V gene is TRBV4-1, the J gene TRBJ1-3, with D possibly being TRBD1 (6 bases). V was trimmed by 4 bases and J by 4 bases, leaving 14 bases between them. Germline lookup yields CDR1 MGHRA and CDR2 YSYEKL. The CDR3 is made up of 15 amino acids. In DNA, the CDR3 is TGCGCCAGCAGCCGCATCCGGGGGGCGGGAAACACCATATATTTT. This translates into CASSRIRGAGNTIYF.

V is TRBV6-5 and J is TRBJ2-3; 10 bases line up with TRBD1. From germline, CDR1 is MNHEY and CDR2 SVGAGI. The CDR3 extends over 14 amino acids. The V gene end was trimmed by 5 bases and the J gene end by 5 bases; junction bases not matched to a gene: 4. The CDR3 here is CASSIDRGQDTQYF. CDR3 sequence (DNA): TGTGCCAGCAGTATAGACAGGGGGCAAGATACGCAGTATTTT.

The rearrangement joins TRBV19 to TRBJ2-7; 9 nucleotides match TRBD2. V gave up 5 bases and J gave up 6 bases; unmatched junction bases: 8. Germline CDR1 and CDR2: LNHDA and SQIVND (reference sequence). CDR3 length equals 14 residues. The CDR3 DNA follows: TGTGCCAGTAGTTTGGCGGGAGGGCCGGTCGAGCAGTACTTC. This codes for CASSLAGGPVEQYF. Filled out from reference TRBV19 and TRBJ2-7, the complete variable domain reads DGGITQSPKYLFRKEGQNVTLSCEQNLNHDAMYWYRQDPGQGLRLIYYSQIVNDFQKGDIAEGYSVSREKKESFPLTVTSAQKNPTAFYLCASSLAGGPVEQYFGPGTRLTVT.

The chain has TRBV21-1 and TRBJ2-3; the listed D gene, TRBD2, was not tested against the DNA. TRBV21-1 counts as a pseudogene. There are 18 residues in the CDR3. CDR3 in amino acids: CASSKAEISGRSGDTQYF. The CDR3 DNA reads TGTGCCAGCAGCAAAGCCGAGATTAGCGGGAGGTCGGGAGATACGCAGTATTTT.

With respect to this clone: A junction end diverges from the germline sequence, so it may reflect a read error. The chain carries TRBV15 and TRBJ1-5, with 7 bases aligning to TRBD1. Germline V lookup: CDR1 LNHNV, CDR2 YYDKDF (reference sequence). This CDR3 has 14 amino acids. Here the CDR3 reads CATSREGAAQPQHF. The CDR3 bases are TGTGCCACCAGCCGAGAGGGGGCGGCTCAGCCCCAGCATTTT.